The 31 T cell receptor beta chains in this list originate from one sample, sequenced in a study of long-term antiretroviral therapy in people with HIV (dated by TCRdb to between 2020 and 2023). The immunoSEQ hsTCRB v3.0 assay was used at survey level resolution to sequence the TRB variable region. TCRdb took this table from immuneACCESS and kept in-frame rearrangements with V and J called. Such tables lack part of the clones; where checked against another copy, unresolved V genes explain under half of the gap, and the rest is unexplained. The sample profile shows about 26,000 clones; roughly nine tenths of them were found once. The top ten clonotypes cover around 5.2% of the sample. The sequenced sample was unsorted PBMCs, obtained 2.6 to 2.8 years after starting antiretroviral therapy. These receptors all come from a middle-aged man with HIV.

A single count supports this clone. V and J are TRBV5-4 and TRBJ2-2; maybe TRBD2 (6 bases). Germline CDR1 SGHNT, CDR2 YYREEE (reference sequence). V lost 4 bases and J 6 bases, leaving 19 bases between the germline ends. This CDR3 region has 16 residues. The CDR3 coding sequence is TGTGCCAGCAGCCCGGCGGGGCAGGGTGGGGCCGGGGAGCTGTTTTTT. Protein product: CASSPAGQGGAGELFF.

The chain carries TRBV6-6 and TRBJ1-2; 11 nucleotides line up with TRBD1. The CDR3 is made up of 14 amino acids. J gave up 7 bases and V 6 bases, and 7 bases lay outside the gene matches. Looked up from germline, CDR1 is MNHNY and CDR2 is SVGAGI (reference sequence). This CDR3 is CASRTGQGAAGYTF. The CDR3 DNA reads as TGTGCCAGCAGAACCGGACAGGGGGCGGCTGGCTACACCTTC.

The rearrangement links TRBV28 to TRBJ2-7; 7 bases line up with TRBD1. The V and J ends lost 5 bases and 5 bases, in that order; junction bases with no gene match: 9. In germline, CDR1 is MDHEN, CDR2 SYDVKM. The CDR3 runs 14 residues. CDR3 protein: CASSVTGTADEQYF. The CDR3 nucleotides are TGTGCCAGCAGTGTAACCGGGACAGCGGACGAGCAGTACTTC.

This CDR3 is CASSIGEAGELFF. CDR3 DNA: TGTGCCAGCAGTATAGGGGAGGCCGGGGAGCTGTTTTTT. The rearrangement joins TRBV7-7 to TRBJ2-2; D might be TRBD2 (6 bases). Between the trimmed V and J ends, which lost 6 bases and 6 bases, there was a span of 11 bases. Per germline, CDR1 SSHAT and CDR2 FNYEAQ (reference sequence). This CDR3 has 13 amino acids.

The gene calls are TRBV15 and TRBJ2-7, with 10 bases aligning to TRBD1. This CDR3 is 16 amino acids long. CDR1 is LNHNV and CDR2 is YYDKDF in the germline V gene (reference sequence). V gave up 0 bases and J gave up 2 bases; unmatched junction bases: 4. The CDR3 spells CATSRDLGTGAYEQYF. DNA for the CDR3: TGTGCCACCAGCAGAGATCTTGGGACAGGGGCCTACGAGCAGTACTTC.

The chain has TRBV7-2 and TRBJ2-5; D remains ambiguous. The CDR3 is made up of 13 amino acids. Trimming took off 4 bases at V and 4 bases at J, with 10 bases between the two ends. Germline V lookup: CDR1 SGHTA, CDR2 FQGNSA. CDR3 amino acids: CASSSYARETQYF. CDR3 nucleotide sequence: TGTGCCAGCAGCTCATACGCCCGAGAGACCCAGTACTTC. The whole variable domain, filled in from reference TRBV7-2 and TRBJ2-5, reads GAGVSQSPSNKVTEKGKDVELRCDPISGHTALYWYRQSLGQGLEFLIYFQGNSAPDKSGLPSDRFSAERTGGSVSTLTIQRTQQEDSAVYLCASSSYARETQYFGPGTRLLVL.

The sample holds a few counts of this clone. CDR3: CASSQDPVQPQHF. DNA for the CDR3: TGTGCCAGCAGCCAAGATCCCGTACAGCCCCAGCATTTT. The gene calls are TRBV4-2 and TRBJ1-5; D gene unclear. V lost 0 bases and J lost 7, with 7 bases in between. Germline V gene data show CDR1 as LGHNA and CDR2 as YNFKEQ. This CDR3 spans 13 amino acids.

V and J are TRBV29-1 and TRBJ2-3, with D uncertain. V was shortened by 0 bases and J by 1 base, with 11 bases between the two germline ends. Germline CDR1 SQVTM, CDR2 ANQGSEA. This CDR3 is built from 15 residues. The CDR3 sequence is CSVEDPGPGTDTQYF. The CDR3 DNA reads as TGCAGCGTTGAAGATCCAGGACCTGGCACAGATACGCAGTATTTT.

This clone was recorded once. This rearrangement joins TRBV5-1 to TRBJ2-5, with 7 bases matching TRBD1. TRBJ2-7 matches the DNA end more closely, so the J call is doubtful. Germline values: CDR1 SGHRS, CDR2 YFSETQ. This CDR3 contains 15 residues. The CDR3: CASSGGAQGAYEQYF. The CDR3 DNA follows: TGCGCCAGCAGCGGTGGGGCCCAGGGGGCCTACGAGCAGTACTTC.

V usage is TRBV5-1 and J usage is TRBJ2-5; the match to TRBD2 covers 14 bases. CDR1 is SGHRS, CDR2 YFSETQ, per germline. The CDR3 totals 17 residues. V was clipped by 3 bases and J by 2 bases; unmatched bases: 6. In DNA form, the CDR3 reads TGCGCCAGCAGCTCGGGACTAGCGGGGGCCGATCAAGAGACCCAGTACTTC. As protein: CASSSGLAGADQETQYF.

The J gene is TRBJ2-7, the V gene TRBV28, with 7 nucleotides matching TRBD2. The CDR3 covers 12 residues. Germline V gene lookup returns CDR1 MDHEN and CDR2 SYDVKM. The trim removed 3 bases at V and 5 bases at J, leaving 1 base unmatched. This chain's CDR3 is CASSLGGDEQYF. The CDR3 DNA follows: TGTGCCAGCAGTTTGGGAGGGGACGAGCAGTACTTC.

This chain links TRBV7-9 with TRBJ2-7; perhaps TRBD2 as D (6 bases). CDR3 length equals 14 residues. Germline values: CDR1 SEHNR, CDR2 FQNEAQ (reference sequence). Deletions cut 1 base from V and 2 bases from J, with 9 bases between. The CDR3 DNA follows: TGTGCCAGCAGCTTAGAAGGAGGGGCCTACGAGCAGTACTTC. It encodes CASSLEGGAYEQYF.

CDR3: CASSVVLTDYSNQPQHF. The CDR3 nucleotides read TGTGCCAGCAGCGTAGTCCTGACCGATTATAGCAATCAGCCCCAGCATTTT. J is TRBJ1-5 and V is TRBV9; no definite D call. Trimming removed 0 bases at V and 0 bases at J, with 13 bases between. The CDR3 has 17 residues. In germline, CDR1 is SGDLS, CDR2 YYNGEE.

The chain couples TRBV2 to TRBJ2-2; D possibly uses TRBD1 or TRBD2 (5 bases each). Germline CDR1 SNHLY, CDR2 FYNNEI. V lost 7 bases and J lost 1, with 10 bases in between. This CDR3 contains 14 residues. The chain's CDR3 is CASKGRLNTGELFF. Here the CDR3 DNA reads TGTGCCAGCAAGGGACGGCTGAACACCGGGGAGCTGTTTTTT.

This chain joins TRBV19 and TRBJ1-3; D gene ambiguous. The CDR3 length is 15 residues. CDR1 is LNHDA and CDR2 is SQIVND in the germline V gene (reference sequence). V lost 5 bases and J 0 bases, leaving 11 bases between the germline ends. CDR3 region: CASSASSVSGNTIYF. The CDR3 nucleotides read TGTGCCAGTAGTGCCAGCTCCGTCTCTGGAAACACCATATATTTT.

V is TRBV28 and J is TRBJ2-7; TRBD2 matches at 9 bases. This CDR3 spans 14 amino acids. Per germline, CDR1 MDHEN and CDR2 SYDVKM. V dropped 6 bases and J dropped 6; count of bases not matched to a gene: 9. CDR3 in DNA: TGTGCCAGCAGCCCTAGCGGGGCGGTCCCCGAGCAGTACTTC. Protein: CASSPSGAVPEQYF.

The V gene is TRBV9, the J gene TRBJ1-2; TRBD1 matches at 11 bases. Germline V lookup: CDR1 SGDLS, CDR2 YYNGEE. The length of the CDR3 is 15 residues. V lost 2 bases to trimming and J lost 5 bases; unmatched junction nucleotides: 5. CDR3 sequence reads: CASSVGQGAGYGYTF. The CDR3 DNA follows: TGTGCCAGCAGCGTCGGACAGGGGGCAGGGTATGGCTACACCTTC.

The J gene is TRBJ1-1, the V gene TRBV10-3; D call uncertain. CDR1 is ENHRY and CDR2 is SYGVKD in the germline V gene. This CDR3 has 12 residues. Trimming left V 3 bases short and J 6 bases short, with 8 bases between. CDR3 sequence: CAISEGLSEAFF. As DNA, the CDR3 is TGTGCCATCAGTGAAGGGTTGTCTGAAGCTTTCTTT.

The chain couples TRBV5-4 to TRBJ2-5, with D possibly called TRBD1 or TRBD2 (6 bases each). From germline, CDR1 is SGHNT and CDR2 YYREEE (reference sequence). This CDR3 region has 16 residues. Trimming removed 4 bases from V and 2 bases from J, with 18 bases in between. Here the CDR3 reads CASSNTPGAWQETQYF. The CDR3 bases are TGTGCCAGCAGCAATACACCGGGGGCCTGGCAAGAGACCCAGTACTTC.

This clone was seen a few times. The chain joins TRBV4-1 to TRBJ1-6; no clear D gene. Germline V gives CDR1 MGHRA, CDR2 YSYEKL. Trimming cost V 3 bases and J 0 bases, with 3 bases left between them. The CDR3 has 14 amino acids. The CDR3 sequence is CASSQSSYNSPLHF. The CDR3 DNA follows: TGCGCCAGCAGCCAGTCCTCCTATAATTCACCCCTCCACTTT.

The CDR3 DNA follows: TGTGCCAGCTCACCGTCGGGCGGTCTGGGGGACACTGAAGCTTTCTTT. Its protein is CASSPSGGLGDTEAFF. The rearrangement joins TRBV18 to TRBJ1-1, with TRBD1 as a possible D gene (5 bases). Germline values: CDR1 KGHSH, CDR2 LQKENI. The CDR3 runs 16 residues. V lost 3 bases, J lost 3 bases, and 17 bases lay in between.

This sequence joins TRBV7-9 and TRBJ1-1; D possibly corresponds to TRBD1 (6 bases). Between the trimmed V and J ends, which lost 5 bases and 1 base, there was a span of 17 bases. The CDR3 loop spans 16 amino acids. CDR1 SEHNR and CDR2 FQNEAQ come from the germline V gene (reference sequence). The CDR3 nucleotides read TGTGCCAGCAGCCCTAGGGGGGAATCTAAGAACACTGAAGCTTTCTTT. Encoded protein: CASSPRGESKNTEAFF.

This sequence joins TRBV19 and TRBJ1-1; 7 bases map to TRBD1. The CDR3 covers 13 residues. J lost 7 bases, V lost 6 bases, and 8 bases had no gene match. Looked up from germline, CDR1 is LNHDA and CDR2 is SQIVND (reference sequence). The CDR3 DNA is TGTGCCAGTAGGGAACTAGGACAGGATGAAGCTTTCTTT. Its translation is CASRELGQDEAFF.

The chain has TRBV7-9 and TRBJ2-2; no reliable D call. The CDR3 loop spans 14 amino acids. V lost 4 bases and J 1 base, leaving 7 bases between the germline ends. Germline V gene lookup returns CDR1 SEHNR and CDR2 FQNEAQ (reference sequence). CDR3 DNA: TGTGCCAGCAGCTCTCTATTGAACACCGGGGAGCTGTTTTTT. This encodes CASSSLLNTGELFF. Drawing the rest from reference TRBV7-9 and TRBJ2-2, the complete variable domain is DTGVSQNPRHKITKRGQNVTFRCDPISEHNRLYWYRQTLGQGPEFLTYFQNEAQLEKSRLLSDRFSAERPKGSFSTLEIQRTEQGDSAMYLCASSSLLNTGELFFGEGSRLTVL.

The chain has TRBV9 and TRBJ2-4; no firm D call. Germline V CDR1 and CDR2: SGDLS, YYNGEE. The CDR3 spans 15 residues. Trimming took 4 bases from V and 6 from J, leaving 17 bases between them. CDR3 residues: CASSSTSGSVNIQYF. CDR3 DNA sequence: TGTGCCAGCAGCTCGACTTCCGGGTCAGTAAACATTCAGTACTTC.

CDR3 sequence reads: CASSLSISNYGYTF. The CDR3 coding sequence is TGCGCCAGCAGCTTGAGTATATCTAACTATGGCTACACCTTC. J is TRBJ1-2 and V is TRBV5-1; D gene uncertain. V gave up 1 base and J gave up 0 bases, with 7 bases separating them. Per the germline V gene, CDR1 is SGHRS and CDR2 is YFSETQ. The CDR3 has 14 residues.

This chain connects TRBV6-5 to TRBJ2-1, with 10 bases aligning to TRBD1. The J segment lost 6 bases and the V segment lost 6 bases, leaving 2 bases of the junction unmatched. This CDR3 has 13 amino acids. CDR1 and CDR2 from the germline V gene are MNHEY and SVGAGI. The CDR3 region has the DNA TGTGCCAGCAGGAGGACAGGGGGCAATGAGCAGTTCTTC. It translates to CASRRTGGNEQFF.

In its sample, this clone was seen once. The chain is built from TRBV11-2 and TRBJ2-3, with D hard to call. V was cut by 5 bases and J by 5 bases, with 11 bases left in between. There are 13 residues in the CDR3. CDR1 is SGHAT, CDR2 FQNNGV, per germline. CDR3 sequence reads: CASSPHLGDTQYF. The CDR3 region has the DNA TGTGCCAGCAGCCCGCATTTGGGAGATACGCAGTATTTT.

The chain recombines TRBV27 with TRBJ1-4; D is ambiguous. The germline V gene has CDR1 MNHEY and CDR2 SMNVEV (reference sequence). This CDR3 comprises 14 residues. V was trimmed by 6 bases and J by 4 bases, leaving 12 bases between them. The CDR3 here is CASSSRSLNEKLFF. CDR3 DNA sequence: TGTGCCAGCAGCTCCAGGTCGCTTAATGAAAAACTGTTTTTT.

The V gene is TRBV5-1, the J gene TRBJ2-7, with 9 positions matching TRBD2. Germline assignment: CDR1 SGHRS and CDR2 YFSETQ. This CDR3 spans 14 amino acids. Trimming at V came to 4 bases and at J to 4 bases, leaving 6 bases not matched to a gene. The CDR3: CASSPGLAGYEQYF. In DNA form, the CDR3 reads TGCGCCAGCAGCCCGGGTCTAGCGGGATACGAGCAGTACTTC.

The rearrangement joins TRBV30 to TRBJ2-7; D is uncertain. The CDR3 consists of 11 residues. Trimming removed 2 bases at V and 3 bases at J, with 5 bases between. Germline-derived CDR1 and CDR2 are GTSNPN and SVGIG (reference sequence). CDR3 sequence (DNA): TGTGCCTGGAGTCCCAACTACGAGCAGTACTTC. This translates into CAWSPNYEQYF. Complete variable domain (other parts from reference TRBV30 and TRBJ2-7): SQTIHQWPATLVQPVGSPLSLECTVEGTSNPNLYWYRQAAGRGLQLLFYSVGIGQISSEVPQNLSASRPQDRQFILSSKKLLLSDSGFYLCAWSPNYEQYFGPGTRLTVT.